The 20 T cell receptor beta chains below were found in one sample sequenced in a study of blood T cells in healthy people across ages. The use of a sample-barcoded 5' primer and a J-beta primer mix characterized a second PCR of about 7 to 12 cycles. TCRdb re-derived calls from the 5' RACE reads in MiXCR, one entry per CDR3 protein. The sample has 850,000 to 1,000,000 distinct CDR3 sequences, just over 50% seen once; the top ten hold over 20%. The source material was blood. These receptors all stem from a woman between 55 and 75 years old in good health.

This chain connects TRBV11-1 to TRBJ2-3; 8 nucleotides agree with TRBD2. The CDR3 runs 13 residues. The J segment lost 7 bases and the V segment lost 5 bases, leaving 5 bases of the junction unmatched. Germline values: CDR1 SGHAT, CDR2 FQDESV (reference sequence). CDR3 amino acids: CASSQAGVYTQYF. The CDR3 region has the DNA TGTGCCAGCAGCCAAGCGGGGGTTTATACGCAGTATTTT.

V and J are TRBV20-1 and TRBJ1-1, with D possibly TRBD1 on 6 matching bases. The CDR3 length is 16 residues. Germline V gene sequence: CDR1 DFQATT, CDR2 SNEGSKA (reference sequence). The V end was cut by 1 base, the J end by 4 bases, with 19 bases between. The CDR3 DNA follows: TGCAGTGCTAGAGGGGGACCCAGGGGACGAAGCACTGAAGCTTTCTTT. Translated: CSARGGPRGRSTEAFF.

The chain uses TRBV20-1 and TRBJ2-5; the match to TRBD2 covers 7 bases. Trimming took 1 base from V and 11 from J; bases not matched to a gene: 16. The germline V gene encodes CDR1 DFQATT and CDR2 SNEGSKA (reference sequence). This CDR3 spans 15 amino acids. The CDR3 sequence: CSARVAGRFVNEQYF. For the CDR3, the DNA is TGCAGTGCTAGAGTGGCCGGGAGGTTCGTCAATGAGCAGTACTTC.

This clonotype was seen more than once but under ten times. The chain carries TRBV28 and TRBJ1-5; 7 positions agree with TRBD1. With V trimmed by 4 bases and J by 6 bases, 6 bases remained unmatched. The CDR3 spans 14 residues. In germline, CDR1 is MDHEN, CDR2 SYDVKM. The CDR3, as DNA: TGTGCCAGCAGTTCAACAGGGGTACGTCAGCCCCAGCATTTT. Translation: CASSSTGVRQPQHF.

The chain couples TRBV27 to TRBJ2-7, with D possibly being TRBD1 (6 bases). Looked up from germline, CDR1 is MNHEY and CDR2 is SMNVEV (reference sequence). The germline V and J ends were trimmed by 2 bases and 4 bases, with 12 bases remaining between them. The CDR3 has 14 residues. CDR3 nucleotides: TGTGCCAGCAGTTTAACAGGGTTCCAATACGAGCAGTACTTC. Its translation: CASSLTGFQYEQYF.

The chain's CDR3 is CASSLGTRGLYNEQFF. CDR3 nucleotides: TGTGCCAGCAGTTTGGGCACAAGAGGCCTATACAATGAGCAGTTCTTC. V is TRBV27 and J is TRBJ2-1; D not resolved. CDR1 is MNHEY, CDR2 SMNVEV, per germline (reference sequence). CDR3 length equals 16 residues. V dropped 3 bases and J dropped 4 bases, with 16 bases sitting between them.

The chain is built from TRBV6-5 and TRBJ1-2; D uncertain. Trimming shortened V by 0 bases and J by 2 bases, and 7 bases separated the two germline ends. There are 14 residues in the CDR3. CDR1 and CDR2 from the germline V gene are MNHEY and SVGAGI. The CDR3 DNA follows: TGTGCCAGCAGTTACTCTCGAGTGAACTATGGCTACACCTTC. It translates to CASSYSRVNYGYTF.

The table lists this clonotype with a few counts. V and J are TRBV7-8 and TRBJ1-2; maybe TRBD1 (6 bases). V dropped 0 bases and J dropped 0 bases, with 14 bases sitting between them. In germline, CDR1 is SGHVS, CDR2 FQNEAQ. CDR3 size: 17 residues. The CDR3 DNA reads TGTGCCAGCAGCTTAGCGCTCGGACAGTCCGCTAACTATGGCTACACCTTC. Encoded protein: CASSLALGQSANYGYTF.

The chain links TRBV20-1 to TRBJ1-1; D ambiguous. CDR1 and CDR2 (germline): DFQATT, SNEGSKA (reference sequence). The CDR3 has 12 residues. V lost 6 bases and J 10 bases, leaving 18 bases between the germline ends. CDR3: CSARASGLLAFF. The CDR3 DNA reads as TGCAGTGCAAGGGCCTCTGGGTTATTAGCTTTCTTT.

V gene TRBV12-3 or TRBV12-4 combines with J gene TRBJ2-5; 7 positions agree with TRBD2. The CDR3 contains 16 residues. Trimming cost V 10 bases and J 4 bases; bases outside gene matches: 18. The CDR3 spells CATSGRGDGFGETQYF. The CDR3 DNA reads as TGTGCCACTTCGGGGAGGGGAGATGGCTTCGGAGAGACCCAGTACTTC.

In this sample, this clonotype turned up a few times. The chain joins TRBV5-6 to TRBJ2-3; tentatively, D is TRBD2 (6 bases). Per germline, CDR1 SGHDT and CDR2 YYEEEE. V shed 4 bases and J shed 4 bases, with 16 bases lying between them. CDR3 size: 15 residues. CDR3 region: CASSAGFWRADTQYF. The CDR3 DNA sequence: TGTGCCAGCAGCGCGGGATTTTGGAGGGCAGATACGCAGTATTTT.

This clonotype was counted between two and nine times. The V and J genes are TRBV4-1 and TRBJ2-7, with unresolved D. This CDR3 spans 16 amino acids. Trimming took off 4 bases at V and 0 bases at J, with 16 bases between the two ends. Per the germline V gene, CDR1 is MGHRA and CDR2 is YSYEKL. The CDR3 sequence: CASSRALAESSYEQYF. CDR3 bases: TGCGCCAGCAGCCGGGCGCTCGCGGAGAGCTCCTACGAGCAGTACTTC.

Note on this clonotype: The junction departs from germline at one end; a sequencing error may be responsible. CDR3 nucleotides: TGTGCCACCAGTTTACAGGGAGCCTCCTACGAGCCGTACTTC. Residues: CATSLQGASYEPYF. The V gene is TRBV2, the J gene TRBJ2-7; perhaps TRBD1 as D (6 bases). Germline loops: CDR1 SNHLY, CDR2 FYNNEI. CDR3 size: 14 residues. The variable domain in full, with the rest retrieved from reference TRBV2 and TRBJ2-7, is EPEVTQTPSHQVTQMGQEVILRCVPISNHLYFYWYRQILGQKVEFLVSFYNNEISEKSEIFDDQFSVERPDGSNFTLKIRSTKLEDSAMYFCATSLQGASYEPYFGPGTRLTVT.

A few counts support this clonotype. V is TRBV4-3 and J is TRBJ1-2, with D perhaps matching TRBD1 (5 bases). The CDR3 is 13 amino acids. V dropped 3 bases and J dropped 5 bases, with 10 bases sitting between them. CDR1 LGHNA and CDR2 YSLEER come from the germline V gene. CDR3 DNA: TGCGCCAGCAGCCACCAGGGAGCTTATGGCTACACCTTC. Encoded protein: CASSHQGAYGYTF.

The rearrangement uses TRBV7-6 and TRBJ2-4; 9 bases fit TRBD1. Judging by the DNA end, TRBJ2-7 fits better; the J call may be wrong. Germline-derived CDR1 and CDR2 are SGHVS and FNYEAQ. The CDR3 length is 16 residues. This chain's CDR3 is CASSSPARDRENEQYF. CDR3 DNA sequence: TGTGCCAGCAGTTCCCCGGCCCGGGACAGGGAAAACGAGCAGTACTTC.

V gene TRBV20-1 combines with J gene TRBJ1-1, with no clear D. The V gene's germline CDR1 is DFQATT and CDR2 SNEGSKA (reference sequence). Trimming removed 5 bases from V and 4 bases from J, with 11 bases in between. The CDR3 is 12 amino acids. Written as DNA, the CDR3 is TGCAGTGCTCTGATTTTTGGCACTGAAGCTTTCTTT. Residues: CSALIFGTEAFF.

This clonotype has only a few counts. This chain connects TRBV7-9 to TRBJ2-3, with 12 bases identical to TRBD2. CDR3 size: 17 residues. V shed 5 bases and J 2 bases; nucleotides not matched to a gene: 8. Germline V gene lookup returns CDR1 SEHNR and CDR2 FQNEAQ (reference sequence). CDR3 residues: CASSARLAGENTDTQYF. CDR3 nucleotide sequence: TGTGCCAGCAGCGCAAGACTAGCGGGGGAAAACACAGATACGCAGTATTTT.

In DNA, the CDR3 is TGCAGTGCTACCAAACTAGCGGGGGTCTACGAGCAGTACTTC. Its translation: CSATKLAGVYEQYF. V gene TRBV20-1 combines with J gene TRBJ2-7, with 11 bases fitting TRBD2. Germline loops: CDR1 DFQATT, CDR2 SNEGSKA (reference sequence). The CDR3 sequence is 14 residues long. The junction had 5 bases not matched to a gene; V was cut back by 4 bases and J by 3 bases.

This clonotype has only a few counts. The genes are TRBV5-1 and TRBJ2-3; D is unresolved. Trimming removed 0 bases from V and 2 bases from J, with 13 bases in between. Germline CDR1 is SGHRS and CDR2 is YFSETQ. This CDR3 comprises 16 residues. The DNA of the CDR3 is TGCGCCAGCAGCTTGGTTCCCACGGTCCCCACAGATACGCAGTATTTT. Translation: CASSLVPTVPTDTQYF.

The chain carries TRBV6-6 and TRBJ1-1; no clear D gene. Trimming took off 0 bases at V and 5 bases at J, with 16 bases between the two ends. Per germline, CDR1 MNHNY and CDR2 SVGAGI (reference sequence). The length of the CDR3 is 16 residues. CDR3 sequence reads: CASSYSNSGRGTEAFF. The CDR3 coding sequence is TGTGCCAGCAGTTACTCGAATTCAGGAAGAGGGACTGAAGCTTTCTTT.